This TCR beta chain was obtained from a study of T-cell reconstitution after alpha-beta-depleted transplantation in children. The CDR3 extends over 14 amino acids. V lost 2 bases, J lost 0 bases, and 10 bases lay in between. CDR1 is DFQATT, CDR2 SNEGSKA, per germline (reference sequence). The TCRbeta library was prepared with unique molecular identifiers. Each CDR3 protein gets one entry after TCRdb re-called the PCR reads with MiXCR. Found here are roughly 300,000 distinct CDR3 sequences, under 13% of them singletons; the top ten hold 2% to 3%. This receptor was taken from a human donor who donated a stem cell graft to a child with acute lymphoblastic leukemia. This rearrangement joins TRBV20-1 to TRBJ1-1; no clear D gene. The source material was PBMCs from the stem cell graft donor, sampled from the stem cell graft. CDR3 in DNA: TGCAGTGCTAGACGGGGTGGGGTGAACACTGAAGCTTTCTTT. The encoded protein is CSARRGGVNTEAFF.